These T cell receptor beta chains were read from a single sample in a study of blood T cell repertoires in COVID-19. Repertoires were generated with immunoSEQ multiplex PCR, while TCRdb's copy carries only in-frame clones and drops some. The top ten clones hold over 4.5% of a sample with about 140,000 clones, approximately 88% of them seen once. What was sequenced was peripheral blood. These receptors originate from a human donor in a cohort sampled during active COVID-19. The CDR3 runs from the conserved cysteine through the conserved F or W. The order of the fields is clone size, V gene, J gene, D gene, CDR3 DNA, CDR3 protein. D genes are given only for firm matches. Clone size appears in some rows only: once, few, many, or a class for an expanded clone.

size: few; V: TRBV28; J: TRBJ1-4; D: TRBD1; DNA: TGTGCCAGTGTACAGGGGGGCAATGAAAAACTGTTTTTT; CDR3: CASVQGGNEKLFF
size: NA; V: TRBV5-1; J: TRBJ2-7; D: TRBD2; DNA: TGCGCCAGCAGCGTGGGACTAGCCTCCTACGAGCAGTACTTC; CDR3: CASSVGLASYEQYF
size: NA; V: TRBV5-1; J: TRBJ2-7; D: TRBD2; DNA: TGCGCCAGCAGCACGGGACTAGCGGGACCGAGCTACGAGCAGTACTTC; CDR3: CASSTGLAGPSYEQYF
size: NA; V: TRBV14; J: TRBJ1-2; D: NA; DNA: TGTGCCAGCAGCTCCTTAGAATTAGGGCGGGACTATGGCTACACCTTC; CDR3: CASSSLELGRDYGYTF
size: once; V: TRBV3-1/TRBV3-2; J: TRBJ2-2; D: NA; DNA: TGTGCCAGCAGCCAGGGGGTCGGCGGGGCTAGCACCGGGGAGCTGTTTTTT; CDR3: CASSQGVGGASTGELFF
size: NA; V: TRBV11-2; J: TRBJ2-3; D: NA; DNA: TGTGCCAGCAGCCCCCACACAGATACGCAGTATTTT; CDR3: CASSPHTDTQYF
size: NA; V: TRBV9; J: TRBJ1-6; D: TRBD1; DNA: TGTGCCAGCAGCGTTGAAGGGACAGCGGGTAATTCACCCCTCCACTTT; CDR3: CASSVEGTAGNSPLHF
size: NA; V: TRBV5-1; J: TRBJ2-7; D: TRBD2; DNA: TGCGCCAGCAGCTTCGGACTAGCGGGAGTAGACGAGCAGTACTTC; CDR3: CASSFGLAGVDEQYF
size: NA; V: TRBV5-1; J: TRBJ1-2; D: NA; DNA: TGCGCCAGCAGCCCTAGGCCTGAAACGGGGGGCTCTGGCTACACCTTC; CDR3: CASSPRPETGGSGYTF
size: NA; V: TRBV27; J: TRBJ2-3; D: NA; DNA: TGTGCCAGCAGTTACCCACTAGCTAGCACAGATACGCAGTATTTT; CDR3: CASSYPLASTDTQYF
size: once; V: TRBV5-4; J: TRBJ2-7; D: TRBD1; DNA: TGTGCCAGCAGCTTTGACAGGGGGAGCGGCGAGCAGTACTTC; CDR3: CASSFDRGSGEQYF